This TCR beta chain stems from a study of cytomegalovirus exposure and HLA in healthy donors. On the study more broadly: HLA-typed donors contributed around 88 million unique TCRs, which were held in an early data release. The study's findings and limits: Certain sequence variants were highly shared and formed a cluster, and this cluster was likely a sequencing artifact. Researchers catalogued over 150 TCR beta chains as cytomegalovirus-associated.

Amplification used 60 Vbeta primers and 13 Jbeta primers. Sequenced by immunoSEQ multiplex PCR; TCRdb stores in-frame clones only, minus some. Among approximately 120,000 clones listed, approximately 84% were seen once. Remarks on this clone: Its target is unknown.

The CDR3 is 18 residues long. V trimming: 2 bases; J trimming: 0 bases; junction bases outside the gene matches: 14. Germline CDR1 reads SQVTM; CDR2 reads ANQGSEA. The sequence derives from a man between 18 and 35 years old in good health and CMV-seropositive. The chain carries TRBV29-1 and TRBJ2-3; 7 positions agree with TRBD2. Sequenced sample: PBMCs. CDR3: CSVEQITTGGISTDTQYF. CDR3 nucleotide sequence: TGCAGCGTTGAACAAATCACGACGGGGGGTATTAGCACAGATACGCAGTATTTT.